These 2 T cell receptor beta chains originate from one sample sequenced in a study of cytomegalovirus exposure and HLA in healthy donors. It was with 60 Vbeta and 13 Jbeta primers that the PCR ran. Here immunoSEQ multiplex PCR was the method, and the copy in TCRdb shows in-frame clones only, minus some. The table lists fewer than 100,000 clones, under 75% of them singletons, with 1.2% in the top ten. Sequencing was carried out using PBMCs. All receptors derive from a female donor in good health and CMV-seronegative.

This chain connects TRBV6-6 to TRBJ2-7, with 10 bases that match TRBD1. Losses at the gene ends were 6 bases for V and 5 bases for J; bases not matched to a gene: 13. Germline assignment: CDR1 MNHNY and CDR2 SVGAGI (reference sequence). CDR3 length: 16 residues. The CDR3 here is CASSLSPGQGTDEQYF. The CDR3 DNA reads as TGTGCCAGCAGCTTATCCCCGGGACAGGGGACCGACGAGCAGTACTTC.

A few counts support this clone. The rearrangement uses TRBV6-5 and TRBJ2-5, with a tentative D call TRBD2 (5 bases). Trimming stripped 2 bases from V and 5 bases from J, with 9 bases between. CDR1 and CDR2 from the germline V gene are MNHEY and SVGAGI. The CDR3 runs to 13 residues. The DNA of the CDR3 is TGTGCCAGCAGTTACGGGCTAGCTGAGACCCAGTACTTC. Translation gives CASSYGLAETQYF.